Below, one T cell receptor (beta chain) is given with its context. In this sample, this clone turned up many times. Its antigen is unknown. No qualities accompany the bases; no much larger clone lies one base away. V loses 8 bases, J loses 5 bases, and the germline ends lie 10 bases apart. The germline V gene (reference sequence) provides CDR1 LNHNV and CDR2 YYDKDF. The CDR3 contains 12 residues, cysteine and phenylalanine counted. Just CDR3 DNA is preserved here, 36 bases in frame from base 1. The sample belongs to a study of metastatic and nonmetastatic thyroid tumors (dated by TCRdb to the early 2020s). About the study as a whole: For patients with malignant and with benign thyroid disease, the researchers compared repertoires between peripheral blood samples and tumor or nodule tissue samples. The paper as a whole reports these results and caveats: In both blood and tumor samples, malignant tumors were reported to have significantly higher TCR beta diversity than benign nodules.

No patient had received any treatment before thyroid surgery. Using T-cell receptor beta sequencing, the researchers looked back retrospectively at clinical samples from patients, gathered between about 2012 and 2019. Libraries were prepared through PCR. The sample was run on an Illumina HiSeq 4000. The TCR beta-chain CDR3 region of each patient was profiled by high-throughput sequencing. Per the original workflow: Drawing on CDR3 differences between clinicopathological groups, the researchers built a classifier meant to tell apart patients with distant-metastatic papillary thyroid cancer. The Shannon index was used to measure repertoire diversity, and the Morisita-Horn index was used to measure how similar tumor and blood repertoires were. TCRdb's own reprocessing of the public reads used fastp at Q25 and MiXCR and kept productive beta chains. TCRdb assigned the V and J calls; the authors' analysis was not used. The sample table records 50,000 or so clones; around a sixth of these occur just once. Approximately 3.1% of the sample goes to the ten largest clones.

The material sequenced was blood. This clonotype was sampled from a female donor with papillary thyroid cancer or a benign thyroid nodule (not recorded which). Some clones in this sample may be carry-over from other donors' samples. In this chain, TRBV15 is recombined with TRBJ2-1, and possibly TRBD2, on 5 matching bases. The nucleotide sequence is TGTGCCACCGGGTGGCGGGACAATGAGCAGTTCTTC. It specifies CATGWRDNEQFF.